The 17 T cell receptor beta chains below come from one sample, sequenced in a study of blood T cell repertoires in COVID-19. The method was immunoSEQ multiplex PCR; TCRdb's version includes in-frame clones alone and lacks a portion of them. The top ten clones hold 0.95% to 1.3% of a sample with a few hundred thousand clones, around 91% of them seen once. Sequences were obtained from PBMCs or T cells enriched from blood (not recorded which). These receptors all stem from a man aged 30 to 45 who had recovered from COVID-19.

CDR3 in DNA: TGTGCCAGCAGCTTAGGAAAGGACAGAACTTACCCTGGCTACACCTTC. It translates to CASSLGKDRTYPGYTF. The V and J genes are TRBV11-2 and TRBJ1-2, with D possibly matching TRBD1 (6 bases). V lost 1 base and J lost 7, with 19 bases in between. This CDR3 has 16 amino acids. Germline-derived CDR1 and CDR2 are SGHAT and FQNNGV.

The chain uses TRBV21-1 and TRBJ2-7; the table's TRBD1 call for D was not verified on the DNA. TRBV21-1 is a listed pseudogene. CDR3 length equals 17 residues. CDR3: CASSKVDPGQGVYEQYF. The DNA of the CDR3 is TGTGCCAGCAGCAAAGTCGATCCCGGACAGGGGGTTTACGAGCAGTACTTC.

The chain employs TRBV18 and TRBJ2-7; 7 positions match TRBD2. In germline, CDR1 is KGHSH, CDR2 LQKENI. The CDR3 sequence is 15 residues long. Germline trimming cut 3 bases from V and 4 bases from J; bases unmatched to any gene: 9. CDR3 region: CASSPAYQRGYEQYF. The CDR3 bases are TGTGCCAGCTCACCGGCCTACCAGCGGGGTTACGAGCAGTACTTC.

V gene TRBV11-2 combines with J gene TRBJ2-7; the match to TRBD2 covers 8 bases. This CDR3 has 14 amino acids. CDR1 SGHAT and CDR2 FQNNGV come from the germline V gene. Trimming took 5 bases from V and 3 from J; bases not matched to a gene: 6. CDR3 in DNA: TGTGCCAGCAGCCCCGCTAGCGGGTACTACGAGCAGTACTTC. Amino acids: CASSPASGYYEQYF.

The rearrangement links TRBV3-1 (or the pseudogene TRBV3-2) to TRBJ2-2; 7 nucleotides match TRBD1. This CDR3 is built from 15 residues. Germline V gene lookup returns CDR1 LGHDT and CDR2 YNNKEL (reference sequence). V trimming: 6 bases; J trimming: 0 bases; junction bases outside the gene matches: 4. CDR3 coding DNA: TGTGCCAGCAGGCATGGACAGGCGAACACCGGGGAGCTGTTTTTT. It encodes CASRHGQANTGELFF.

The rearrangement uses TRBV11-2 and TRBJ2-2; 7 bases are a match to TRBD2. Germline CDR1 reads SGHAT; CDR2 reads FQNNGV. This CDR3 has 17 residues. Germline trimming cut 5 bases from V and 3 bases from J; bases unmatched to any gene: 12. The chain's CDR3 is CASSGRLGGTDTGELFF. CDR3 DNA sequence: TGTGCCAGCAGCGGGCGGCTCGGGGGGACGGACACCGGGGAGCTGTTTTTT.

The table lists this clone with a few counts. V is TRBV28 and J is TRBJ1-6; 8 bases are a match to TRBD1. The CDR3 runs to 16 residues. The ends lost 5 bases at V and 8 bases at J; junction bases unmatched: 11. The germline gives CDR1 MDHEN, CDR2 SYDVKM. CDR3 region: CASSSLRAGGDSPLHF. The CDR3 region has the DNA TGTGCCAGCAGTAGTCTCCGGGCAGGGGGCGATTCACCCCTCCACTTT.

The chain links TRBV5-1 to TRBJ2-1, with 14 nucleotides matching TRBD2. With V trimmed by 4 bases and J by 0 bases, 9 bases remained unmatched. The CDR3 sequence is 19 residues long. Per the germline V gene, CDR1 is SGHRS and CDR2 is YFSETQ. The CDR3 DNA reads as TGCGCCAGCAGCGTCCCCGGGACTAGCGGGAGTTTCTCCTACAATGAGCAGTTCTTC. Amino acids: CASSVPGTSGSFSYNEQFF. The whole variable domain, remainder taken from reference TRBV5-1 and TRBJ2-1, is KAGVTQTPRYLIKTRGQQVTLSCSPISGHRSVSWYQQTPGQGLQFLFEYFSETQRNKGNFPGRFSGRQFSNSRSEMNVSTLELGDSALYLCASSVPGTSGSFSYNEQFFGPGTRLTVL.

The chain links TRBV7-8 to TRBJ2-7; 8 bases match TRBD2. Germline V CDR1 and CDR2: SGHVS, FQNEAQ. The CDR3 is 15 residues long. Trimming took 8 bases from V and 2 from J; bases not matched to a gene: 11. DNA for the CDR3: TGTGCCAGCCAGGTAACGGGAGGGACTACCTACGAGCAGTACTTC. Translating gives CASQVTGGTTYEQYF.

The V gene is TRBV7-2, the J gene TRBJ2-5; a weak D match, TRBD1 (6 bases). Germline V gene lookup returns CDR1 SGHTA and CDR2 FQGNSA. The CDR3 loop spans 13 amino acids. V was clipped by 6 bases and J by 1 base, with 9 bases between them. The DNA of the CDR3 is TGTGCCAGCAGAGGACAGTCCCAAGAGACCCAGTACTTC. Its translation: CASRGQSQETQYF.

The rearrangement uses TRBV12-3 or TRBV12-4 and TRBJ1-4; tentatively, D is TRBD1 (5 bases). The CDR3 is made up of 12 amino acids. The V gene lost 6 bases and the J gene lost 8 bases, with 10 bases spanning the gap. The CDR3 here is CASRREGEKLFF. CDR3 coding DNA: TGTGCCAGCAGGAGGGAGGGGGAAAAACTGTTTTTT.

V and J are TRBV28 and TRBJ1-1; D is perhaps TRBD1 (6 bases). The CDR3 length is 13 residues. Between the trimmed V and J ends, which lost 5 bases and 11 bases, there was a span of 18 bases. CDR1 and CDR2 (germline): MDHEN, SYDVKM. DNA of the CDR3: TGTGCCAGCAGTAGGGGGGGCAGCGAGCGGGCTTTCTTT. Its translation is CASSRGGSERAFF.

The chain is built from TRBV6-5 and TRBJ2-7, with 10 nucleotides matching TRBD2. The ends lost 0 bases at V and 5 bases at J; junction bases unmatched: 7. The CDR3 length is 16 residues. Germline V gene data show CDR1 as MNHEY and CDR2 as SVGAGI. The CDR3 is CASSYSRLAGGDEQYF. CDR3 in DNA: TGTGCCAGCAGTTACTCGCGCTTAGCGGGAGGCGACGAGCAGTACTTC.

This chain links TRBV2 with TRBJ1-5; possibly TRBD1 for D (6 bases). In germline, CDR1 is SNHLY, CDR2 FYNNEI. V gave up 7 bases and J gave up 4 bases, with 14 bases separating them. This CDR3 spans 14 amino acids. The DNA for the CDR3 is TGTGCCAGCACTCGGAACCAGGGGAATCAGCCCCAGCATTTT. Its translation is CASTRNQGNQPQHF.

This clone was seen just once. The rearrangement uses TRBV4-1 and TRBJ2-2, with 11 bases fitting TRBD1. The CDR3 consists of 19 residues. V was clipped by 0 bases and J by 1 base; unmatched bases: 7. CDR1 is MGHRA, CDR2 YSYEKL, per germline. The CDR3 is CASSQDNPGQGVNTGELFF. The CDR3 DNA follows: TGCGCCAGCAGCCAAGATAATCCGGGACAGGGGGTGAACACCGGGGAGCTGTTTTTT.

The V call is TRBV19, the J call TRBJ1-2; D call uncertain. V was pared by 3 bases and J by 4 bases, with 12 bases between. Germline V gene lookup returns CDR1 LNHDA and CDR2 SQIVND (reference sequence). The CDR3 consists of 14 residues. The CDR3, as DNA: TGTGCCAGTAGTATTTTCGGGGAATCCTATGGCTACACCTTC. It encodes CASSIFGESYGYTF.

The chain employs TRBV11-2 and TRBJ1-4, with D perhaps TRBD1 (6 bases). This CDR3 spans 16 amino acids. Trimming left V 3 bases short and J 0 bases short, with 11 bases between. Germline values: CDR1 SGHAT, CDR2 FQNNGV. As DNA, the CDR3 is TGTGCCAGCAGCTTGACAGGATTCGCAACTAATGAAAAACTGTTTTTT. It translates to CASSLTGFATNEKLFF.